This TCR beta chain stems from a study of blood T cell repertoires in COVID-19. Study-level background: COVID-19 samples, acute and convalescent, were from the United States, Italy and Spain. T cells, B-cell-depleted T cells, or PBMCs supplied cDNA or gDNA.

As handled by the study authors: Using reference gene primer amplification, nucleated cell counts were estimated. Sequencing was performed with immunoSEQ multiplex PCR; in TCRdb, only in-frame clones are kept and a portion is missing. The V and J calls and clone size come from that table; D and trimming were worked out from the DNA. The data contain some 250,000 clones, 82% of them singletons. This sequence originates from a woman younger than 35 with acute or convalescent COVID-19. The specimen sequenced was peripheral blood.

The CDR3 sequence is CASTNRATSGSGGTNEQFF. Here the CDR3 DNA reads TGTGCCAGCACCAATAGGGCGACTAGCGGGAGTGGGGGAACCAATGAGCAGTTCTTC. The V gene is TRBV11-2, the J gene TRBJ2-1; 12 nucleotides line up with TRBD2. J lost 6 bases, V lost 7 bases, and 19 bases had no gene match. CDR1 is SGHAT, CDR2 FQNNGV, per germline. This CDR3 is built from 19 residues.